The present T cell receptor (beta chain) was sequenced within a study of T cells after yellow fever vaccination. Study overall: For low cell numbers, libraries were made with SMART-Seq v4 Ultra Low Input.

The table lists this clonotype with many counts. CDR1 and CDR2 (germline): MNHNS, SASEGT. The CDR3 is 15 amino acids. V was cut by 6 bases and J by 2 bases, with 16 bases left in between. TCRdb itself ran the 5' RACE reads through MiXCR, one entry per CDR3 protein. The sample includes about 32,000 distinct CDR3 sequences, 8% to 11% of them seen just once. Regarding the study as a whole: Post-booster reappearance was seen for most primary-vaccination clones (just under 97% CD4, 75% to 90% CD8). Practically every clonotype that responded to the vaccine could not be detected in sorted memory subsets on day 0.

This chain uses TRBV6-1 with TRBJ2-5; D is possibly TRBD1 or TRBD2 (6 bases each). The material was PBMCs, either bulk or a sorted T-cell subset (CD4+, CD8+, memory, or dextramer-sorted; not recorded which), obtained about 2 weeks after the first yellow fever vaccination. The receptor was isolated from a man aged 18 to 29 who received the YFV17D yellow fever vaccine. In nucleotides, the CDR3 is TGTGCCAGCAGACCAAGGGGGGCAGGACAAGAGACCCAGTACTTC. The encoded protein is CASRPRGAGQETQYF.